Below are 2 T cell receptor beta chains sequenced from a single sample in a study of regulatory T cells in long-lasting Graves disease. This sample's time point: newly diagnosed GD, antithyroid drugs for less than 3 months. PBMCs provided the RNA from which the TCR library was made. Assembly of TCR beta libraries relied on iRepertoire HTBI primers together with Arm-PCR of CDR3 regions. Each CDR3 protein gets one entry after TCRdb re-called the multiplex PCR reads with MiXCR. The repertoire consists of fewer than 350,000 distinct CDR3 sequences, with about 18% occurring once and the leading ten covering roughly 40%. Sequences were derived from peripheral blood mononuclear cells (PBMCs), sampled at new diagnosis, from a patient treated with antithyroid drugs. The source is a female donor with Graves disease.

The chain recombines TRBV11-3 with TRBJ2-2, with 14 bases that match TRBD2. The J segment lost 4 bases and the V segment lost 5 bases, leaving 12 bases of the junction unmatched. From germline, CDR1 is SGHNT and CDR2 YENEEA. The CDR3 is made up of 19 amino acids. Here the CDR3 reads CASSPGGLAGDSGTGELFF. Written as DNA, the CDR3 is TGTGCCAGCAGCCCCGGGGGACTAGCGGGAGATTCGGGCACCGGGGAGCTGTTTTTT.

This clonotype was observed a handful of times. The chain joins TRBV6-5 to TRBJ2-7; 12 bases agree with TRBD2. The germline gives CDR1 MNHEY, CDR2 SVGAGI. V shed 3 bases, J shed 5 bases, and the junction held 17 bases outside the gene matches. The CDR3 runs to 19 residues. CDR3 amino acids: CASSYPRSSPSGRVHEQYF. CDR3 DNA: TGTGCCAGCAGTTATCCGAGATCCTCCCCTAGCGGGAGGGTCCACGAGCAGTACTTC.